This T cell receptor beta chain was sequenced during a study of blood T cell repertoires in COVID-19. The study drew participants aged about 18 to 89 years from under 30 US areas. Some clones are missing from TCRdb's copy, which holds only in-frame ones; the method was immunoSEQ multiplex PCR. The sample lists hundreds of thousands of clones, more than 75% occurring once. The CDR3 has 21 amino acids. This chain joins TRBV21-1 and TRBJ1-4; the D segment call TRBD1 is taken from the table without a DNA check. TRBV21-1 is assigned pseudogene status. This TCR derives from a woman aged 55 to 70 in a cohort exposed to, infected with or recovered from COVID-19 (not recorded which). Sequenced input: PBMCs or T cells enriched from blood (not recorded which). The CDR3, as DNA: TGTGCCAGCAGCCCTCATGAAGGGAGGCAGGGGGATTCACCAACTAATGAAAAACTGTTTTTT. Translated, it gives CASSPHEGRQGDSPTNEKLFF.